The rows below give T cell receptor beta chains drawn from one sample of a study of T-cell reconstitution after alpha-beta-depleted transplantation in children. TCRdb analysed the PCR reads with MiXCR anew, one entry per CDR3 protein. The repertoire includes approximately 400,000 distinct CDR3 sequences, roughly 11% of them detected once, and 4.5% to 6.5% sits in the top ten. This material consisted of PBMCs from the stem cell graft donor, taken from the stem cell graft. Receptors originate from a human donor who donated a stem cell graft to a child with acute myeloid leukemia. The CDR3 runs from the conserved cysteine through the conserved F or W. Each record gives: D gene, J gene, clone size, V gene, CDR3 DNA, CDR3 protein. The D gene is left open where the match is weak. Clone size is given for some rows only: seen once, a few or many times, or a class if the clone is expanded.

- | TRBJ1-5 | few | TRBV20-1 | TGCAGTGCACCTTCGGGAGTTAATCAGCCCCAGCATTTT | CSAPSGVNQPQHF
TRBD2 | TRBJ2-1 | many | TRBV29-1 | TGCAGCGTTTCGACTAGCGGATCCTACAATGAGCAGTTCTTC | CSVSTSGSYNEQFF
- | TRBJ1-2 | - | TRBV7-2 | TGTGCCAGCAGCTTAATGGTGGGGTATAACTATGGCTACACCTTC | CASSLMVGYNYGYTF
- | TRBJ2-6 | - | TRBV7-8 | TGTGCCAGCATCCTCACAGTTGGGGCCAACGTCCTGACTTTC | CASILTVGANVLTF
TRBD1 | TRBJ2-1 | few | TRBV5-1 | TGCGCCAGCAGCTTGGGTCGGCAGGGGGCAGGAGAGCAGTTCTTC | CASSLGRQGAGEQFF
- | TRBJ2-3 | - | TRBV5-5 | TGTGCCAGCAGCTACAGAATTGTCACAGATACGCAGTATTTT | CASSYRIVTDTQYF
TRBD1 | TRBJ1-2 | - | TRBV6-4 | TGTGCCAGCAGTGACTCCCGGACAGGGAGTGGCTACACCTTC | CASSDSRTGSGYTF
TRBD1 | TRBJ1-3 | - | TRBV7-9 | TGTGCCAGCAGCCCTATAAGAGGGACAGCTGGAAACACCATATATTTT | CASSPIRGTAGNTIYF
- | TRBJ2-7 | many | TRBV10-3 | TGTGCCATCAGTGAGCTTTTCGGGTACGAGCAGTACTTC | CAISELFGYEQYF
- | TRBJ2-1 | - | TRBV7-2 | TGTGCCAGCAGCCGATCCGCCTCCTGGGACTACAATGAGCAGTTCTTC | CASSRSASWDYNEQFF
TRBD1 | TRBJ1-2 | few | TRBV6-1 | TGTGCCAGCAGCCGGGACAGGGAAGGCTATGGCTACACCTTC | CASSRDREGYGYTF
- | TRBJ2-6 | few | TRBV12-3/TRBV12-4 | TGTGCCAGCAGTCCAGAAATCGGCTCTGGGGCCAACGTCCTGACTTTC | CASSPEIGSGANVLTF
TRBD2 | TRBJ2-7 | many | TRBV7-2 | TGTGCCAGCAGCGTAGCGGGAGGGAACTCCTACGAGCAGTACTTC | CASSVAGGNSYEQYF
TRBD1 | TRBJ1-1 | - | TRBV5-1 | TGCGCCAGCAGCGGCGATGGGACAGAACACACTGAAGCTTTCTTT | CASSGDGTEHTEAFF
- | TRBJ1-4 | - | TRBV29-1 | TGCAGCGTAGACAGGCGGCAAAATGAAAAACTGTTTTTT | CSVDRRQNEKLFF
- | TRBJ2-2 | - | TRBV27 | TGTGCCAGCAGTTGGGGACTCGCCGGCGAGAGAAACAGGGAGCTGTTTTTT | CASSWGLAGERNRELFF
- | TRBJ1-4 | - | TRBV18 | TGTGCCAGCTCCCCCACGGGGAGTGAAAAACTGTTTTTT | CASSPTGSEKLFF
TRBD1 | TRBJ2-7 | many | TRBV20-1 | TGCAGTGCCAAGGACAGGGCGAAGTCCTACGAGCAGTACTTC | CSAKDRAKSYEQYF
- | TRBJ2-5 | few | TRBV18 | TGTGCCAGCTCACTCCGGAACCAAGAGACCCAGTACTTC | CASSLRNQETQYF
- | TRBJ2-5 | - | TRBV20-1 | TGCAGTGCGGGAAGGATTAGAGAGACCCAGTACTTC | CSAGRIRETQYF
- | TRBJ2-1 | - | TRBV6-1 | TGTGCCAGCAGTCCCCGGGCTATGCTACTCGGTTCCTACAATGAGCAGTTCTTC | CASSPRAMLLGSYNEQFF
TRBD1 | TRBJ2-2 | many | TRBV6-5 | TGTGCCAGCAGAGTAGACAGGGGAACCGGGGAGCTGTTTTTT | CASRVDRGTGELFF
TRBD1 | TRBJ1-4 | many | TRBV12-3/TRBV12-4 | TGTGCCAGCAGTCCTTCGACAGGGTATACGACTAATGAAAAACTGTTTTTT | CASSPSTGYTTNEKLFF
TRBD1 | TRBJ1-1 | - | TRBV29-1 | TGCAGCGTAACAGGGGTGAACACTGAAGCTTTCTTT | CSVTGVNTEAFF
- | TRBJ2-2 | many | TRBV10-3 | TGTGCCATCAGGGGGACAACGAACACCGGGGAGCTGTTTTTT | CAIRGTTNTGELFF
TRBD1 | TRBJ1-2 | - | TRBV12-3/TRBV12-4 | TGTGCCAGCAGGAGGGACAGGAGGGTCGATGGCTACACCTTC | CASRRDRRVDGYTF
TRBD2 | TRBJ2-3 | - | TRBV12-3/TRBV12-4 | TGTGCCAGCAGGGGTGCAGGACTAGTACCTGTGGCTAGCACAGATACGCAGTATTTT | CASRGAGLVPVASTDTQYF
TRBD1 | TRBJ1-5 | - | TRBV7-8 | TGTGCCAGCAGCTTAAGTCGGGGCCCTCAGGGGGTCGGCGGTCAGCCCCAGCATTTT | CASSLSRGPQGVGGQPQHF
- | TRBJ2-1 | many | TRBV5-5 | TGTGCCAGCAGCCCCCGACTTGAAGTAGGTGAGCAGTTCTTC | CASSPRLEVGEQFF
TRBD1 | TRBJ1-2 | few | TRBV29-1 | TGCAGCGTTGCTATGGGACAGGGCATTAACTATGGCTACACCTTC | CSVAMGQGINYGYTF
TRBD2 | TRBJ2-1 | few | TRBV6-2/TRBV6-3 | TGTGCCAGCAGTTACCCATTGACTAGCGGGAGTTTCCCCTACAATGAGCAGTTCTTC | CASSYPLTSGSFPYNEQFF
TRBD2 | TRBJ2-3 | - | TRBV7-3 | TGTGCCAGCAGCTTAACAGGCCGGGAGGTTAGAGATACGCAGTATTTT | CASSLTGREVRDTQYF
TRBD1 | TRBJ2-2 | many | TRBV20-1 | TGCAGTGCTAGGGAACAGGGGGCGCACACCGGGGAGCTGTTTTTT | CSAREQGAHTGELFF
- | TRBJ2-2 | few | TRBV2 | TGTGCGATGATGAAGGGCACCGGGGAGCTGTTTTTT | CAMMKGTGELFF
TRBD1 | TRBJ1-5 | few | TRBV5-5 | TGTGCCAGCAGCTTGGAACAGGGGGCTCGGAGCAATCAGCCCCAGCATTTT | CASSLEQGARSNQPQHF
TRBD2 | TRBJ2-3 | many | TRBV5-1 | TGCGCCAGCAGCTCCCAGCGGGGCATCACAGATACGCAGTATTTT | CASSSQRGITDTQYF
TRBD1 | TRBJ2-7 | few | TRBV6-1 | TGTGCCAGCAGTGAAACCCTTGACAGGGGGCGCGACGAGCAGTACTTC | CASSETLDRGRDEQYF
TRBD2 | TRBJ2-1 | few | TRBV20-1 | TGCAGTGCTAGAGAGCTAGCGGGAGTCAATGAGCAGTTCTTC | CSARELAGVNEQFF
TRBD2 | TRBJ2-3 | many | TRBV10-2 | TGCGCCAGCGCTGACGTAGTACTAGCGGGGGTCACAGATACGCAGTATTTT | CASADVVLAGVTDTQYF
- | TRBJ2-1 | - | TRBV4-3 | TGCGCCAGCAGCCAAGATGTAAAGCCTAGTAGGATTGAGCAGTTCTTC | CASSQDVKPSRIEQFF
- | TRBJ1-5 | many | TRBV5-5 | TGTGCCAGCAGCTTGGAGGTCTGGAGCAATCAGCCCCAGCATTTT | CASSLEVWSNQPQHF
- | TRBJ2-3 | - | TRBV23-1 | TGCGCCAGCAGTCAATCCCGGCCTCAAGACACAGATACGCAGTATTTT | CASSQSRPQDTDTQYF
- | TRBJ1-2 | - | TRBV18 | TGTGCCAGCTCACCAGACAGGACTCCTAACTATGGCTACACCTTC | CASSPDRTPNYGYTF
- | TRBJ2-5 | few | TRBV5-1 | TGCGCCAGCAGACCTCAAGGCACAGGGCAAGAGACCCAGTACTTC | CASRPQGTGQETQYF
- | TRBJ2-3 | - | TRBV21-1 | TGTGCCAGCAGCACCTCGAGGACAGGGCAGGGCACAGATACGCAGTATTTT | CASSTSRTGQGTDTQYF
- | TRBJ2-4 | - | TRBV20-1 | TGCAGTGCTAGCCCCGGGTCGGCCAAAAACATTCAGTACTTC | CSASPGSAKNIQYF
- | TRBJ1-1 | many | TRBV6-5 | TGTGCCAGCAGTTACGGGGCAGGGGCGACTGAAGCTTTCTTT | CASSYGAGATEAFF
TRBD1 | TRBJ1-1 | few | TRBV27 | TGTGCCAGCAGTGGGCAGGGGGCGACGAACACTGAAGCTTTCTTT | CASSGQGATNTEAFF
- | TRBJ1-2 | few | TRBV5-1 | TGCGCCAGCAGCTCCACCGGGAGAGTCTATGGCTACACCTTC | CASSSTGRVYGYTF
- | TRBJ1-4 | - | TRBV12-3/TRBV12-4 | TGTGCCAGCAGCCCCAGCCGGGGGGCTGAAAAACTGTTTTTT | CASSPSRGAEKLFF
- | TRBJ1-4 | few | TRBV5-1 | TGCGCCAGCAGCTTGGTGGGGGGCGCAACTAATGAAAAACTGTTTTTT | CASSLVGGATNEKLFF
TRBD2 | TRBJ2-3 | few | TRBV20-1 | TGCAGTGCCTCCGACCTCCTGACTAGCGGGAGTACAGATACGCAGTATTTT | CSASDLLTSGSTDTQYF
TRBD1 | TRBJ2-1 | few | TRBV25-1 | TGTGCCACCACGGTAAGGACAGGGCTCTACAATGAGCAGTTCTTC | CATTVRTGLYNEQFF
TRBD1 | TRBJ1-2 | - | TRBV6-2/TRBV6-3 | TGTGCCAGCAACCGCGACAGGGGCAACTATGGCTACACCTTC | CASNRDRGNYGYTF
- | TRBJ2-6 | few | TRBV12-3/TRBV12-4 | TGTGCCAGCAGCGAATTCTCTGGGGCCAACGTCCTGACTTTC | CASSEFSGANVLTF